These 16 T cell receptor beta chains were sequenced from one sample in a study of cytomegalovirus exposure and HLA in healthy donors. Primers: 60 Vbeta forward and 13 Jbeta reverse. TCRdb keeps only in-frame clones here, not all; method: immunoSEQ multiplex PCR. The data hold 130,000 to 150,000 clones, with 73% observed a single time. The sample comprised PBMCs. Receptors were obtained from a human donor in good health.

The rearrangement joins TRBV10-3 to TRBJ2-5; possibly TRBD2 for D (6 bases). Trimming took off 5 bases at V and 2 bases at J, with 9 bases between the two ends. The CDR3 length is 13 residues. Germline V gene data show CDR1 as ENHRY and CDR2 as SYGVKD. The CDR3, as DNA: TGTGCCATCAGTAAGGGACTGCAAGAGACCCAGTACTTC. Translating gives CAISKGLQETQYF.

The chain combines TRBV18 with TRBJ1-3, with TRBD1 matching 8 bases. In germline, CDR1 is KGHSH, CDR2 LQKENI. The V and J ends lost 3 bases and 4 bases, in that order; junction bases with no gene match: 5. The CDR3 length is 15 residues. CDR3 sequence (DNA): TGTGCCAGCTCACCCGGGACAGGCGTGGGAAACACCATATATTTT. Amino acids: CASSPGTGVGNTIYF.

This clone was recorded a few times. V usage is TRBV4-1 and J usage is TRBJ1-1; D possibly corresponds to TRBD1 (6 bases). The CDR3 has 14 amino acids. The V end was cut by 1 base, the J end by 4 bases, with 10 bases between. Germline V gene sequence: CDR1 MGHRA, CDR2 YSYEKL. The chain's CDR3 is CASSQGPGATEAFF. CDR3 in DNA: TGCGCCAGCAGCCAAGGACCAGGGGCCACTGAAGCTTTCTTT.

V is TRBV5-1 and J is TRBJ2-2; the D gene is possibly TRBD1 (6 bases). V was cut by 0 bases and J by 0 bases, with 9 bases left in between. The germline V gene encodes CDR1 SGHRS and CDR2 YFSETQ. The CDR3 is 16 residues long. Here the CDR3 DNA reads TGCGCCAGCAGCTTGGACAGGGTTCCGAACACCGGGGAGCTGTTTTTT. Translating gives CASSLDRVPNTGELFF.

The chain joins TRBV6-6 to TRBJ2-1; perhaps TRBD2 as D (6 bases). V lost 5 bases to trimming and J lost 12 bases, with 17 bases between them. Germline assignment: CDR1 MNHNY and CDR2 SVGAGI (reference sequence). The CDR3 consists of 13 residues. The CDR3 is CASSTRDLGGQFF. The CDR3 DNA reads TGTGCCAGCAGTACCCGGGACCTCGGGGGGCAGTTCTTC.

This chain links TRBV11-1 with TRBJ2-5; 7 nucleotides align to TRBD1. This CDR3 comprises 14 residues. Germline lookup yields CDR1 SGHAT and CDR2 FQDESV (reference sequence). V was pared by 2 bases and J by 1 base, with 1 base of the junction left unmatched. CDR3 coding DNA: TGTGCCAGCAGCTTAACAGGGGTCCAAGAGACCCAGTACTTC. Translation: CASSLTGVQETQYF.

The chain employs TRBV14 and TRBJ1-2; D may be TRBD1 (5 bases). Germline CDR1 reads SGHDN; CDR2 reads FVKESK. The V end lost 3 bases, the J end lost 4 bases, and 12 bases lay between the germline ends. The CDR3 has 14 amino acids. The CDR3 region has the DNA TGTGCCAGCAGCCACTCGACAGAGCCCTATGGCTACACCTTC. Translation gives CASSHSTEPYGYTF.

This chain links TRBV6-1 with TRBJ2-7, with no clear D. From germline, CDR1 is MNHNS and CDR2 SASEGT. The CDR3 contains 13 residues. Trimming took off 4 bases at V and 2 bases at J, with 9 bases between the two ends. The CDR3 loop reads CASSVLLPYEQYF. CDR3 coding DNA: TGTGCCAGCAGTGTACTCCTCCCCTACGAGCAGTACTTC.

The chain is built from TRBV27 and TRBJ2-7, with a possible D match to TRBD2 (5 bases). Per germline, CDR1 MNHEY and CDR2 SMNVEV (reference sequence). V lost 3 bases and J 3 bases, leaving 9 bases between the germline ends. CDR3 length equals 13 residues. This CDR3 reads CASSLGDFYEQYF. The CDR3 DNA follows: TGTGCCAGCAGTTTGGGAGATTTCTACGAGCAGTACTTC.

This chain links TRBV9 with TRBJ2-1, with 9 bases lining up with TRBD2. The CDR3 is made up of 16 amino acids. The V gene end was trimmed by 0 bases and the J gene end by 7 bases; junction bases not matched to a gene: 8. The V gene's germline CDR1 is SGDLS and CDR2 YYNGEE. The CDR3, as DNA: TGTGCCAGCAGCGTAGAGGCTAGCGGGGCCTTAAATGAGCAGTTCTTC. Translating it yields CASSVEASGALNEQFF.

As concerns this clone: A far larger clone is just one base off, so this is likely a read error. This chain joins TRBV11-2 and TRBJ2-1; D is perhaps TRBD2 (5 bases). This CDR3 contains 10 residues. V shed 7 bases and J shed 9 bases, with 7 bases lying between them. The germline V gene has CDR1 SGHAT and CDR2 FQNNGV. This CDR3 reads CASTGFEQFF. The CDR3 bases are TGTGCCAGCACGGGGTTTGAGCAGTTCTTC.

The chain employs TRBV9 and TRBJ2-7; 7 bases align to TRBD2. With 0 bases clipped from V and 2 bases from J, the junction kept 2 bases outside the gene matches. The CDR3 loop spans 14 amino acids. The germline gives CDR1 SGDLS, CDR2 YYNGEE. The CDR3 sequence: CASSVGAGAYEQYF. The CDR3, as DNA: TGTGCCAGCAGCGTAGGCGCGGGAGCCTACGAGCAGTACTTC.

The genes are TRBV4-1 and TRBJ2-3; D remains unclear. This CDR3 comprises 14 residues. V was cut by 1 base and J by 4 bases, with 9 bases left in between. In germline, CDR1 is MGHRA, CDR2 YSYEKL. CDR3 amino acids: CASSQVTAADTQYF. The CDR3 DNA is TGCGCCAGCAGCCAAGTTACAGCTGCAGATACGCAGTATTTT.

In its sample, this clone was seen a few times. The V gene is TRBV5-4, the J gene TRBJ1-4; a weak D match, TRBD1 (5 bases). Germline V gene sequence: CDR1 SGHNT, CDR2 YYREEE (reference sequence). With 3 bases removed from V and 5 bases from J, the gap between germline ends came to 11 bases. CDR3 length: 14 residues. This chain's CDR3 is CASSWGRGNEKLFF. Here the CDR3 DNA reads TGTGCCAGCAGCTGGGGACGGGGGAATGAAAAACTGTTTTTT.

The chain has TRBV2 and TRBJ2-7, with 7 bases aligning to TRBD2. The CDR3 consists of 16 residues. Trimming removed 6 bases from V and 2 bases from J; junction bases left unmatched: 13. Germline V gives CDR1 SNHLY, CDR2 FYNNEI. CDR3: CASSLRSGALTYEQYF. DNA for the CDR3: TGTGCCAGCAGCCTCAGGAGCGGGGCCCTCACCTACGAGCAGTACTTC.

This clone was recorded once. The chain couples TRBV4-1 to TRBJ2-5, with a tentative D call TRBD1 (5 bases). The DNA end is more similar to TRBJ2-7, so the J call may be wrong. Germline V gives CDR1 MGHRA, CDR2 YSYEKL. CDR3 length: 17 residues. The CDR3 region has the DNA TGCGCCAGCAGCCAAGTCCGGAGTCGGCTAGGGGTCTACGAGCAGTACTTC. The encoded protein is CASSQVRSRLGVYEQYF.